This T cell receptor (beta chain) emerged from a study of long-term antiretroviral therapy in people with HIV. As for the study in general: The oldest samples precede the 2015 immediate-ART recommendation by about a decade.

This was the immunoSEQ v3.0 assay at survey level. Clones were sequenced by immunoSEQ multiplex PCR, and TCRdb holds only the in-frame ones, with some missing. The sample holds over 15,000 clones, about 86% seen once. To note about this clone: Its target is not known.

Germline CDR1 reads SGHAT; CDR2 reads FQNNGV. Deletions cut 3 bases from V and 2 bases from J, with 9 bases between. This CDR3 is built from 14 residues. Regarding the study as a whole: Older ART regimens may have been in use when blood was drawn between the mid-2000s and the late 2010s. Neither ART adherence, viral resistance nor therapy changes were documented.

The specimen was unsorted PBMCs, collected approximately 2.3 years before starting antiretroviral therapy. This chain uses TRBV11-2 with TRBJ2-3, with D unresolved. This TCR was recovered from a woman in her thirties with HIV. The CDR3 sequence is CASSFNQNTDTQYF. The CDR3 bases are TGTGCCAGCAGCTTTAATCAGAACACAGATACGCAGTATTTT. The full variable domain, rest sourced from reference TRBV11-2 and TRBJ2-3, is EAGVAQSPRYKIIEKRQSVAFWCNPISGHATLYWYQQILGQGPKLLIQFQNNGVVDDSQLPKDRFSAERLKGVDSTLKIQPAKLEDSAVYLCASSFNQNTDTQYFGPGTRLTVL.